Each of the 21 T cell receptor beta chains below was sequenced from the same sample in a study of neurological immune-mediated disorders. TCRdb re-derived calls from the 5' RACE reads in MiXCR, one entry per CDR3 protein. The repertoire holds 50,000 or so distinct CDR3 sequences, with about 25% as singletons. What was sequenced was PBMCs. The receptors stem from a woman between 65 and 79 years old in good health.

V and J are TRBV6-5 and TRBJ2-2; tentative D call: TRBD1 (5 bases). The V and J ends lost 4 bases and 3 bases respectively, with 15 bases between them. CDR3 length equals 16 residues. CDR1 and CDR2 from the germline V gene are MNHEY and SVGAGI. This CDR3 reads CASSFIGDWDTGELFF. DNA for the CDR3: TGTGCCAGCAGTTTTATAGGGGATTGGGACACCGGGGAGCTGTTTTTT.

This clonotype was seen at least ten times. The rearrangement joins TRBV20-1 to TRBJ2-4; 8 bases agree with TRBD2. Germline CDR1 and CDR2: DFQATT and SNEGSKA (reference sequence). V lost 7 bases and J lost 9; bases outside the gene matches: 14. The CDR3 has 14 amino acids. The CDR3 coding sequence is TGCAGTGTCGTACGTGGGACTAGAGAAAGCATTCAGTACTTC. It encodes CSVVRGTRESIQYF.

At least ten counts were recorded for this clonotype. The chain couples TRBV6-5 to TRBJ1-2; a weak D match, TRBD1 (6 bases). Deletions cut 2 bases from V and 5 bases from J, with 9 bases between. The CDR3 runs to 13 residues. Germline V gene lookup returns CDR1 MNHEY and CDR2 SVGAGI. CDR3 nucleotide sequence: TGTGCCAGCAGTTACGGGGGCCGGTATGGCTACACCTTC. Its translation: CASSYGGRYGYTF.

DNA of the CDR3: TGTGCCAGCAGCTATGCGCCGGGAGATCGCACCGGGGAGCTGTTTTTT. It yields the protein CASSYAPGDRTGELFF. The rearrangement joins TRBV11-2 to TRBJ2-2, with a tentative D call TRBD2 (6 bases). Trimming took off 4 bases at V and 4 bases at J, with 16 bases between the two ends. The CDR3 loop spans 16 amino acids. Germline V gene lookup returns CDR1 SGHAT and CDR2 FQNNGV.

This clonotype was recorded many times. This chain links TRBV4-3 with TRBJ1-3; tentative D call: TRBD1 (6 bases). The germline V gene has CDR1 LGHNA and CDR2 YSLEER. The CDR3 is made up of 16 amino acids. The V end lost 3 bases, the J end lost 0 bases, and 12 bases lay between the germline ends. The CDR3 DNA is TGCGCCAGCAGCCATAACAGGGCCTCCTCTGGAAACACCATATATTTT. Translated: CASSHNRASSGNTIYF.

The chain uses TRBV7-2 and TRBJ2-7, with D possibly TRBD2 on 5 matching bases. The germline V and J ends were trimmed by 5 bases and 4 bases, with 12 bases remaining between them. This CDR3 region has 13 residues. Germline V lookup: CDR1 SGHTA, CDR2 FQGNSA. The CDR3 here is CASSAHRRYEQYF. DNA for the CDR3: TGTGCCAGCAGCGCTCACCGGAGGTACGAGCAGTACTTC.

This clonotype has at least ten counts. The chain uses TRBV7-8 and TRBJ2-1; TRBD2 aligns across 11 bases. CDR3 length: 16 amino acids. V lost 1 base to trimming and J lost 8 bases; unmatched junction nucleotides: 7. Germline V gene sequence: CDR1 SGHVS, CDR2 FQNEAQ. The CDR3 bases are TGTGCCAGCAGCTTAGGACTAGCGGGATCCATCGATGAGCAGTTCTTC. Translated: CASSLGLAGSIDEQFF.

The sample holds many counts of this clonotype. The chain links TRBV5-1 to TRBJ2-7, with TRBD1 identical over 7 bases. Trimming took 2 bases from V and 7 from J; bases not matched to a gene: 9. Germline V gene sequence: CDR1 SGHRS, CDR2 YFSETQ. The CDR3 has 14 residues. The CDR3 sequence: CASSLGQAEGEQYF. CDR3 bases: TGCGCCAGCAGCTTAGGACAGGCCGAGGGGGAGCAGTACTTC.

V usage is TRBV20-1 and J usage is TRBJ1-1, with 11 bases aligning to TRBD1. The V segment lost 5 bases and the J segment 4 bases; nucleotides outside the gene matches: 6. The CDR3 length is 14 residues. Germline CDR1 reads DFQATT; CDR2 reads SNEGSKA (reference sequence). The CDR3 region has the DNA TGCAGTGCTGAACGGACAGGGGGCCTCACTGAAGCTTTCTTT. Amino acid sequence: CSAERTGGLTEAFF.

The rearrangement joins TRBV5-1 to TRBJ1-1; D uncertain. The CDR3 covers 14 residues. The germline V gene has CDR1 SGHRS and CDR2 YFSETQ. The V gene lost 0 bases and the J gene lost 0 bases, with 6 bases spanning the gap. The CDR3 nucleotides are TGCGCCAGCAGCTTGGAAGGTCTGAACACTGAAGCTTTCTTT. Protein sequence: CASSLEGLNTEAFF.

This clonotype was picked up many times. The gene calls are TRBV20-1 and TRBJ2-1; TRBD2 is a possible D gene (5 bases). V lost 5 bases to trimming and J lost 10 bases, with 15 bases between them. Germline values: CDR1 DFQATT, CDR2 SNEGSKA (reference sequence). The CDR3 extends over 12 amino acids. The CDR3 nucleotides are TGCAGTGCTCAAAGGCTAGCCTTCGAGCAGTTCTTC. Translating it yields CSAQRLAFEQFF.

Many counts were recorded for this clonotype. The genes are TRBV20-1 and TRBJ2-2; weak D call: TRBD1 (6 bases). Per the germline V gene, CDR1 is DFQATT and CDR2 is SNEGSKA (reference sequence). The CDR3 contains 14 residues. V lost 6 bases and J 2 bases, leaving 13 bases between the germline ends. DNA for the CDR3: TGCAGTGCACCGATCAGGGGAAACACCGGGGAGCTGTTTTTT. This encodes CSAPIRGNTGELFF.

This clonotype was seen repeatedly, ten times or more. The rearrangement joins TRBV9 to TRBJ2-2, with TRBD2 matching 11 bases. The V segment lost 0 bases and the J segment 6 bases; nucleotides outside the gene matches: 7. Germline CDR1 and CDR2: SGDLS and YYNGEE. This CDR3 has 17 amino acids. CDR3: CASSVGTSGPLAGELFF. In DNA, the CDR3 is TGTGCCAGCAGCGTAGGGACTAGCGGGCCCCTCGCCGGGGAGCTGTTTTTT.

This clonotype was detected ten times or more. The V gene is TRBV6-2 or TRBV6-3, the J gene TRBJ2-7; D is unclear. The V end lost 2 bases, the J end lost 0 bases, and 17 bases lay between the germline ends. Per germline, CDR1 MNHEY and CDR2 SVGEGT. This CDR3 comprises 17 residues. The chain's CDR3 is CASSYAPGRPLSYEQYF. The CDR3 DNA reads TGTGCCAGCAGTTACGCCCCCGGCAGGCCCCTCTCCTACGAGCAGTACTTC.

At least ten counts were recorded for this clonotype. The chain couples TRBV29-1 to TRBJ2-1; 7 nucleotides line up with TRBD2. The CDR3 consists of 14 residues. V lost 3 bases to trimming and J lost 9 bases; unmatched junction nucleotides: 11. Per germline, CDR1 SQVTM and CDR2 ANQGSEA. The CDR3 here is CSVDASGDGGEQFF. For the CDR3, the DNA is TGCAGCGTTGACGCTAGCGGAGACGGGGGTGAGCAGTTCTTC.

This clonotype has a count of ten or more. This chain connects TRBV6-5 to TRBJ2-1; 7 bases agree with TRBD2. Germline V gene data show CDR1 as MNHEY and CDR2 as SVGAGI. The V gene end was trimmed by 0 bases and the J gene end by 5 bases; junction bases not matched to a gene: 4. The CDR3 runs to 15 residues. This chain's CDR3 is CASSYSGTTHNEQFF. DNA of the CDR3: TGTGCCAGCAGTTACTCTGGGACTACCCACAATGAGCAGTTCTTC.

This clonotype was picked up many times. V and J are TRBV28 and TRBJ1-2, with TRBD1 matching over 7 bases. CDR3 size: 13 residues. Germline assignment: CDR1 MDHEN and CDR2 SYDVKM. V lost 4 bases to trimming and J lost 7 bases; unmatched junction nucleotides: 6. As DNA, the CDR3 is TGTGCCAGCAGTTCAGGGGGTGGTCGTGGCTACACCTTC. Protein: CASSSGGGRGYTF.

The sample holds many counts of this clonotype. This chain joins TRBV29-1 and TRBJ2-7, with D perhaps TRBD2 (6 bases). V lost 5 bases to trimming and J lost 6 bases, with 17 bases between them. Germline CDR1 is SQVTM and CDR2 is ANQGSEA. The CDR3 is 13 amino acids. CDR3 residues: CSVSPVAETEQYF. In DNA, the CDR3 is TGCAGCGTTTCCCCGGTAGCGGAGACCGAGCAGTACTTC.

This clonotype was seen a few times. V and J are TRBV30 and TRBJ1-6; 8 bases line up with TRBD1. Germline V CDR1 and CDR2: GTSNPN, SVGIG (reference sequence). V shed 5 bases and J 9 bases; nucleotides not matched to a gene: 6. This CDR3 region has 13 residues. DNA for the CDR3: TGTGCCTGGGACAGGGGATGGAGTTCACCCCTCCACTTT. It translates to CAWDRGWSSPLHF.

This clonotype was counted many times. The gene calls are TRBV29-1 and TRBJ1-2; 11 nucleotides line up with TRBD1. The CDR3 is 13 residues long. J gave up 4 bases and V 7 bases, and 5 bases lay outside the gene matches. Germline values: CDR1 SQVTM, CDR2 ANQGSEA. This chain's CDR3 is CSATGTGGYGYTF. The CDR3 coding sequence is TGCAGCGCAACCGGGACAGGGGGCTATGGCTACACCTTC.

Ten or more counts support this clonotype. The genes are TRBV5-1 and TRBJ1-6; D is ambiguous. CDR3 length: 13 residues. Deletions cut 6 bases from V and 10 bases from J, with 14 bases between. Germline V lookup: CDR1 SGHRS, CDR2 YFSETQ. CDR3 amino acids: CASTRSGNSPLHF. As DNA, the CDR3 is TGCGCCAGCACTCGCTCAGGAAACTCACCCCTCCACTTT.